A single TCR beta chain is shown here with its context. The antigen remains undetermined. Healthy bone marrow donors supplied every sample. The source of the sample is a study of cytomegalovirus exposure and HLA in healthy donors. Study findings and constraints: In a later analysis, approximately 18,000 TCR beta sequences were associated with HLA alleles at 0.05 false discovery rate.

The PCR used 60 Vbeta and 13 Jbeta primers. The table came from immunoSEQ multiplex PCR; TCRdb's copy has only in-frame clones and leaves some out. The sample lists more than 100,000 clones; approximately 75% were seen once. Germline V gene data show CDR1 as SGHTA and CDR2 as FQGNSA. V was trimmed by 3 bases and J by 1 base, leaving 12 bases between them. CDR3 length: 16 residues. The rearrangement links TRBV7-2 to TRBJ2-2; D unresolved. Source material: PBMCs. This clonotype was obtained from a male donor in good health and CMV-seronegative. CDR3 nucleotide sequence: TGTGCCAGCAGCTTCTGGGCAGAGATGAACACCGGGGAGCTGTTTTTT. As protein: CASSFWAEMNTGELFF.